This T cell receptor (beta chain) was captured in a study of response to subunit inactivated influenza vaccine. TCRdb ran MiXCR on the RT-PCR reads and lists one entry per CDR3 protein. In the table there are about 500,000 distinct CDR3 sequences, 6.5% to 8% of which are singletons. Germline trimming cut 3 bases from V and 2 bases from J; bases unmatched to any gene: 7. The CDR3 runs to 16 residues. Study-wide points: Each seasonal flu vaccination may recruit only limited new T cells, authors suggested.

Of note for this clonotype: As yet, its antigen is unknown.

The sequence came from a man aged 50 to 75 who received an inactivated influenza vaccine. The material sequenced was PBMCs from blood, taken around 25 months after vaccination. The chain recombines TRBV12-3 or TRBV12-4 with TRBJ2-3, with 8 positions matching TRBD1. CDR3 DNA sequence: TGTGCCAGCAGTTTCCTCAGGGGGCAGTTCACAGATACGCAGTATTTT. This translates into CASSFLRGQFTDTQYF.